The rows below give T cell receptor beta chains drawn from one sample of a study of blood T cell repertoires in COVID-19. The repertoire was sequenced with immunoSEQ multiplex PCR; TCRdb's copy has only in-frame clones and lacks some. In the table there are roughly 230,000 clones, around 81% of which are singletons. Sequencing was performed on PBMCs or T cells enriched from blood (not recorded which). These receptor sequences come from a man in his fifties or sixties who had recovered from COVID-19. Each CDR3 is given with its conserved first and last residue. A D gene is named only where the DNA matches it firmly. Clone size appears in some rows only: once, few, many, or a class for an expanded clone.

clone size: many
J gene: TRBJ2-2
D gene: TRBD2
V gene: TRBV5-1
CDR3 DNA: TGCGCCAGCAGCTTGGTGGCGGGAGACGGCACCGGGGAGCTGTTTTTT
CDR3 protein: CASSLVAGDGTGELFF

clone size: NA
J gene: TRBJ2-7
D gene: TRBD1
V gene: TRBV18
CDR3 DNA: TGTGCCAGCTCAAACCCGGACAGGGGGCTTGACGAGCAGTACTTC
CDR3 protein: CASSNPDRGLDEQYF

clone size: NA
J gene: TRBJ2-7
D gene: TRBD2
V gene: TRBV7-3
CDR3 DNA: TGTGCCAGCAGCCAGACTAGCGGGGAATCAGTGGAGCAGTACTTC
CDR3 protein: CASSQTSGESVEQYF

clone size: NA
J gene: TRBJ1-1
D gene: NA
V gene: TRBV28
CDR3 DNA: TGTGCCAGCAGCCGACTTTTTCAGCAACGTTCGAACACTGAAGCTTTCTTT
CDR3 protein: CASSRLFQQRSNTEAFF

clone size: NA
J gene: TRBJ1-1
D gene: TRBD1
V gene: TRBV6-4
CDR3 DNA: TGTGCCAGGGGGGGACAGCAGAACACTGAAGCTTTCTTT
CDR3 protein: CARGGQQNTEAFF

clone size: NA
J gene: TRBJ1-6
D gene: TRBD1
V gene: TRBV7-2
CDR3 DNA: TGTGCCAGCAGCTTAGGACAGGGTTCCTATAATTCACCCCTCCACTTT
CDR3 protein: CASSLGQGSYNSPLHF

clone size: NA
J gene: TRBJ1-2
D gene: NA
V gene: TRBV7-3
CDR3 DNA: TGTGCCAGCAGCTTCGGGGGAAACTATGGCTACACCTTC
CDR3 protein: CASSFGGNYGYTF

clone size: NA
J gene: TRBJ2-3
D gene: TRBD1
V gene: TRBV3-1/TRBV3-2
CDR3 DNA: TGTGCCAGCAGCATCCGGACAGGGCACACAGATACGCAGTATTTT
CDR3 protein: CASSIRTGHTDTQYF

clone size: few
J gene: TRBJ1-3
D gene: TRBD1
V gene: TRBV3-1/TRBV3-2
CDR3 DNA: TGTGCCAGCAGCCCCATTACAGGGGGGAGCTCTGGAAACACCATATATTTT
CDR3 protein: CASSPITGGSSGNTIYF

clone size: NA
J gene: TRBJ1-1
D gene: NA
V gene: TRBV27
CDR3 DNA: TGTGCCAGCAGTTTCGGCACTGAAGCTTTCTTT
CDR3 protein: CASSFGTEAFF

clone size: NA
J gene: TRBJ1-4
D gene: NA
V gene: TRBV10-1
CDR3 DNA: TGCGCCAGCAGTGAATTTGTGGGGAGTGAAAAACTGTTTTTT
CDR3 protein: CASSEFVGSEKLFF

clone size: NA
J gene: TRBJ1-2
D gene: NA
V gene: TRBV4-1
CDR3 DNA: TGCGCCAGCAGCCAAGACGCTAACTATGGCTACACCTTC
CDR3 protein: CASSQDANYGYTF

clone size: NA
J gene: TRBJ2-7
D gene: TRBD2
V gene: TRBV19
CDR3 DNA: TGTGCCAGTAGTAGGGAACTAGCGGGAGGTAACGAGCAGTACTTC
CDR3 protein: CASSRELAGGNEQYF

clone size: NA
J gene: TRBJ1-1
D gene: TRBD1
V gene: TRBV27
CDR3 DNA: TGTGCCAGCAGGACAGGGACAGGGGCTGAAGCTTTCTTT
CDR3 protein: CASRTGTGAEAFF

clone size: NA
J gene: TRBJ2-7
D gene: NA
V gene: TRBV12-3/TRBV12-4
CDR3 DNA: TGTGCCAGCAGTTCGGGCTCCTACGAGCAGTACTTC
CDR3 protein: CASSSGSYEQYF

clone size: NA
J gene: TRBJ2-5
D gene: NA
V gene: TRBV29-1
CDR3 DNA: TGCAGCGACCTGGGGGGTGTCCAAGAGACCCAGTACTTC
CDR3 protein: CSDLGGVQETQYF

clone size: NA
J gene: TRBJ2-5
D gene: NA
V gene: TRBV7-9
CDR3 DNA: TGTGCCAGCAGCTTCGACACGCAAGAGACCCAGTACTTC
CDR3 protein: CASSFDTQETQYF

clone size: NA
J gene: TRBJ2-7
D gene: NA
V gene: TRBV28
CDR3 DNA: TGTGCCAGCAGGTCTCCGGGGGGCGGCGAGCAGTACTTC
CDR3 protein: CASRSPGGGEQYF

clone size: once
J gene: TRBJ2-1
D gene: TRBD2
V gene: TRBV28
CDR3 DNA: TGTGCCAGCAACCCTGCTCCTAACGGGAGGGGCAATGAGCAGTTCTTC
CDR3 protein: CASNPAPNGRGNEQFF

clone size: NA
J gene: TRBJ2-7
D gene: NA
V gene: TRBV21-1
CDR3 DNA: TGTGCCAGCAGCATTACCGGGACAGTCTCCTACGAGCAGTACTTC
CDR3 protein: CASSITGTVSYEQYF

clone size: NA
J gene: TRBJ2-1
D gene: NA
V gene: TRBV7-6
CDR3 DNA: TGTGCCAGCAGCTTAGAGGGCAGGGGCCCCTCCTACAATGAGCAGTTCTTC
CDR3 protein: CASSLEGRGPSYNEQFF

clone size: NA
J gene: TRBJ2-7
D gene: NA
V gene: TRBV27
CDR3 DNA: TGTGCCAGCAGTTTGGGCAAAGCCTACGAGCAGTACTTC
CDR3 protein: CASSLGKAYEQYF

clone size: once
J gene: TRBJ1-4
D gene: NA
V gene: TRBV7-2
CDR3 DNA: TGTGCCAGCAGCTTAGGGCGGGGGACTAATGAAAAACTGTTTTTT
CDR3 protein: CASSLGRGTNEKLFF

clone size: NA
J gene: TRBJ1-5
D gene: TRBD1
V gene: TRBV5-1
CDR3 DNA: TGCGCCAGCAGCTTGGGGCAGGGGGCTCAGCCCCAGCATTTT
CDR3 protein: CASSLGQGAQPQHF

clone size: NA
J gene: TRBJ2-1
D gene: TRBD2
V gene: TRBV15
CDR3 DNA: TGTGCCACCAGCAGGAGGGGAGCGGGAGGCCCCAGGGTCTACAATGAGCAGTTCTTC
CDR3 protein: CATSRRGAGGPRVYNEQFF

clone size: NA
J gene: TRBJ2-2
D gene: TRBD2
V gene: TRBV6-5
CDR3 DNA: TGTGCCGCTAGAGGGACTAGTAGCACCGGGGAGCTGTTTTTT
CDR3 protein: CAARGTSSTGELFF

clone size: NA
J gene: TRBJ2-5
D gene: NA
V gene: TRBV21-1
CDR3 DNA: TGTGCCAGCAGCTCCCCGGAGTGCGAGGGGACCCAGTACTTC
CDR3 protein: CASSSPECEGTQYF

clone size: NA
J gene: TRBJ2-5
D gene: NA
V gene: TRBV28
CDR3 DNA: TGTGCCAGCAGTTTAAGCAGGGGCGGGGGCAGGACCCAGTACTTC
CDR3 protein: CASSLSRGGGRTQYF

clone size: NA
J gene: TRBJ1-2
D gene: TRBD1
V gene: TRBV6-5
CDR3 DNA: TGTGCCAGCAGTTACTCTGGGCAGGGGGCGCGAGGCTACACCTTC
CDR3 protein: CASSYSGQGARGYTF

clone size: NA
J gene: TRBJ2-5
D gene: NA
V gene: TRBV13
CDR3 DNA: TGTGCCAGCAGCTACCCCTCAGGACAGTCCCAAGAGACCCAGTACTTC
CDR3 protein: CASSYPSGQSQETQYF

clone size: NA
J gene: TRBJ2-2
D gene: NA
V gene: TRBV9
CDR3 DNA: TGTGCCAGCAGCGTAGTTCCGGCAAACCAGGGCGGGGAGCTGTTTTTT
CDR3 protein: CASSVVPANQGGELFF

clone size: NA
J gene: TRBJ1-3
D gene: NA
V gene: TRBV2
CDR3 DNA: TGTGCCAGCAGTGAGGCAGGGCGCTCTGGAAACACCATATATTTT
CDR3 protein: CASSEAGRSGNTIYF

clone size: NA
J gene: TRBJ1-1
D gene: NA
V gene: TRBV30
CDR3 DNA: TGTGCCTGGAGTCGAATTGGGTCGGGATCGGACACTGAAGCTTTCTTT
CDR3 protein: CAWSRIGSGSDTEAFF

clone size: NA
J gene: TRBJ1-5
D gene: TRBD1
V gene: TRBV23-1
CDR3 DNA: TGCGCCAGCAGACATACAGGGGGCCGACTTAGCAATCAGCCCCAGCATTTT
CDR3 protein: CASRHTGGRLSNQPQHF

clone size: NA
J gene: TRBJ2-3
D gene: TRBD1
V gene: TRBV5-1
CDR3 DNA: TGCGCCAGCAGCCTCTTCCCGGACAGGCCTTACACAGATACGCAGTATTTT
CDR3 protein: CASSLFPDRPYTDTQYF

clone size: NA
J gene: TRBJ2-3
D gene: NA
V gene: TRBV5-8
CDR3 DNA: TGTGCCAGCAGCTTGGGGGGGGCAGATACGCAGTATTTT
CDR3 protein: CASSLGGADTQYF

clone size: few
J gene: TRBJ1-6
D gene: TRBD1
V gene: TRBV18
CDR3 DNA: TGTGCCAGCTCACCACAGACAGGGGCGCATTCACCCCTCCACTTT
CDR3 protein: CASSPQTGAHSPLHF

clone size: NA
J gene: TRBJ2-1
D gene: NA
V gene: TRBV28
CDR3 DNA: TGTGCCAGCAGCCTGGGGGCAGGGGATGGGAATGAGCAGTTCTTC
CDR3 protein: CASSLGAGDGNEQFF

clone size: NA
J gene: TRBJ2-7
D gene: TRBD1
V gene: TRBV27
CDR3 DNA: TGTGCCAGCAGTCAAGGACAGGTTTGGACCTACGAGCAGTACTTC
CDR3 protein: CASSQGQVWTYEQYF

clone size: NA
J gene: TRBJ1-1
D gene: TRBD1
V gene: TRBV29-1
CDR3 DNA: TGCAGCGTCAACAGGGGGGACACTGAAGCTTTCTTT
CDR3 protein: CSVNRGDTEAFF

clone size: NA
J gene: TRBJ1-1
D gene: NA
V gene: TRBV29-1
CDR3 DNA: TGCAGCGTTACGGGACTCCTGAACACTGAAGCTTTCTTT
CDR3 protein: CSVTGLLNTEAFF